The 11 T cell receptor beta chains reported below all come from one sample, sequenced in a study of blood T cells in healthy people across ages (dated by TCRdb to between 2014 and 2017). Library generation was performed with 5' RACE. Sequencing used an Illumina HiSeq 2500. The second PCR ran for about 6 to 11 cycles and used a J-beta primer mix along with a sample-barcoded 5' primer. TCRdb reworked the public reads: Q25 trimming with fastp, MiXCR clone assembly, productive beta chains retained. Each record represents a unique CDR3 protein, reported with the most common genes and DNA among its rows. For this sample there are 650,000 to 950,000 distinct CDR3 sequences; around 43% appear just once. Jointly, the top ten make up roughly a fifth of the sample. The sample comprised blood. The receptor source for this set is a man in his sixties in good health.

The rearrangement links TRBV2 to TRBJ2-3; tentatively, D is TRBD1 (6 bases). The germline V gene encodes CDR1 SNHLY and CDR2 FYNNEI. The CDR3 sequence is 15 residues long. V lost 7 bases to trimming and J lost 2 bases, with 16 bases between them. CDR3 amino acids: CASNLGGGTTDTQYF. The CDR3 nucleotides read TGTGCCAGCAACCTGGGTGGGGGCACCACAGATACGCAGTATTTT.

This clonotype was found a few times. CDR3 nucleotides: TGTGCCAGCAGCCAAGAATGGGGTTTAGGCCAGCCCCAGCATTTT. Protein product: CASSQEWGLGQPQHF. The chain employs TRBV3-1 and TRBJ1-5, with no clear D. The CDR3 loop spans 15 amino acids. Germline-derived CDR1 and CDR2 are LGHDT and YNNKEL (reference sequence). With 0 bases removed from V and 7 bases from J, the gap between germline ends came to 13 bases.

The CDR3 DNA follows: TGTGCCAGCAGCTTAGAGGACAGGGACAATGAGCAGTTCTTC. Protein sequence: CASSLEDRDNEQFF. The chain carries TRBV7-8 and TRBJ2-1, with 8 bases matching TRBD1. V shed 1 base and J 5 bases; nucleotides not matched to a gene: 1. Germline lookup yields CDR1 SGHVS and CDR2 FQNEAQ. The CDR3 is 14 amino acids.

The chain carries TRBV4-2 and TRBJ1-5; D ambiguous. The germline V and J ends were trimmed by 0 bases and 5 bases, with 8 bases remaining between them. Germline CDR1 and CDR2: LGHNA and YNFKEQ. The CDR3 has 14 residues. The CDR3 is CASSQEWTHQPQHF. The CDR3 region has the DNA TGTGCCAGCAGCCAAGAGTGGACTCATCAGCCCCAGCATTTT.

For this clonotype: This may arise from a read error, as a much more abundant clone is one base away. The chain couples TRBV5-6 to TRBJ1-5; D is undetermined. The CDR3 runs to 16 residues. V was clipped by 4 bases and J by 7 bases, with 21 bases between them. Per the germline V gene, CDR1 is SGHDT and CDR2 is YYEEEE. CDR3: CASSAQKRVHGQPQHF. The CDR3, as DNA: TGTGCCAGCAGCGCCCAAAAGCGGGTCCACGGACAGCCCCAGCATTTT.

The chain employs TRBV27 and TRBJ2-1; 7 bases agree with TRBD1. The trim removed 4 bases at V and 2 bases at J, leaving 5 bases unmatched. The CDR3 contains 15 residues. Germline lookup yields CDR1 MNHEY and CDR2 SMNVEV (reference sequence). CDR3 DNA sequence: TGTGCCAGCAGTTCAAGAACAGGGGCCTACAATGAGCAGTTCTTC. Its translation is CASSSRTGAYNEQFF.

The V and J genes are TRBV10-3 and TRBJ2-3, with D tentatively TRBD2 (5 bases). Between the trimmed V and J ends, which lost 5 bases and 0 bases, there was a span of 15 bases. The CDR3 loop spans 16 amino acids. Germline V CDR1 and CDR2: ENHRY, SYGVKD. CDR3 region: CAISTTREPSTDTQYF. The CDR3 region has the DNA TGTGCCATCAGTACTACCCGGGAACCTAGCACAGATACGCAGTATTTT.

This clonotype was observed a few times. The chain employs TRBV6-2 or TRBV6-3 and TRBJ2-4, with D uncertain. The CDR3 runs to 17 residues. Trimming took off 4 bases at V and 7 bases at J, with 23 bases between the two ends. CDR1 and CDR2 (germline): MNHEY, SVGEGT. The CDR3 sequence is CASSSLGPVGSANIQYF. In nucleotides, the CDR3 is TGTGCCAGCAGTTCCCTTGGTCCGGTCGGAAGCGCGAACATTCAGTACTTC.

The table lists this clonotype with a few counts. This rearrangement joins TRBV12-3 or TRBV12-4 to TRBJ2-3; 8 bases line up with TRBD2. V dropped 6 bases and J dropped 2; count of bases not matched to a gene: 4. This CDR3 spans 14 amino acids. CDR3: CASRGGLATDTQYF. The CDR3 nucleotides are TGTGCCAGCAGGGGCGGACTAGCCACAGATACGCAGTATTTT.

CDR3 protein: CATSRTPGPEQYF. CDR3 nucleotide sequence: TGTGCCACCAGCAGAACTCCGGGACCCGAGCAGTATTTT. This chain connects TRBV15 to TRBJ2-3; D may be TRBD1 or TRBD2 (5 bases each). The CDR3 has 13 amino acids. Trimming cost V 2 bases and J 11 bases, with 14 bases left between them. The germline gives CDR1 LNHNV, CDR2 YYDKDF (reference sequence).

DNA of the CDR3: TGTGCCAGCAGCTCCTGGCACACAGAGACCCAGTACTTC. Its protein product is CASSSWHTETQYF. The chain has TRBV7-9 and TRBJ2-5; D ambiguous. Germline-derived CDR1 and CDR2 are SEHNR and FQNEAQ (reference sequence). V gave up 4 bases and J gave up 4 bases, with 10 bases separating them. This CDR3 is built from 13 residues.